A selection of T cell receptor beta chains follows, all from one sample in a study of shared clonotypes between healthy human individuals. Libraries were prepared by immunoSEQ multiplex PCR; TCRdb keeps only in-frame clonotypes and omits some of them. The profile shows hundreds of thousands of clones, 60% to 80% of them singletons. Sample: PBMCs. The receptors were gathered from a woman aged 40 to 55 in good health. Some clones in this sample may be carry-over from other donors' samples. Both conserved end residues are trimmed from each CDR3.

length	J	V	CDR3
13	TRBJ1-4	TRBV28	ASSFGQGAGEKLF
15	TRBJ2-5	TRBV28	ASNRPGLGSSQETQY
13	TRBJ1-1	TRBV13	ASSPPVGPHTEAF
13	TRBJ2-4	TRBV11-2	ASSGSSGGEDIQY
14	TRBJ2-1	TRBV28	ASTKSSGAKYNEQF
12	TRBJ2-1	TRBV7-8	ASTRGLAFGEQF
10	TRBJ2-7	TRBV28	ATKLDPYEQY
12	TRBJ1-1	TRBV27	ASSLGGAGTEAF
13	TRBJ2-7	TRBV6-5	ASSQPSGPSYEQY
11	TRBJ1-5	TRBV2	ASSGQGGQPQH
13	TRBJ2-1	TRBV9	ASSVASGRADEQF
17	TRBJ2-7	TRBV28	ASLPGTGEPAGVNYEQY
12	TRBJ2-7	TRBV6-6	ASSQGRQTYEQY
13	TRBJ1-1	TRBV28	ASSSTGDMNTEAF
12	TRBJ2-7	TRBV6-5	ASSSRVGDYEQY
10	TRBJ2-2	TRBV29-1	SVRGITGELF
9	TRBJ2-5	TRBV5-4	ASSLQETQY
14	TRBJ2-5	TRBV5-1	ASSLEGGRRSETQY
12	TRBJ2-7	TRBV5-4	ASSFHGQAYEQY
13	TRBJ1-4	TRBV10-3	AISPSTGVAEKLF
13	TRBJ1-4	TRBV6-4	ASSDSGQPGEKLF
17	TRBJ2-7	TRBV5-1	ASSLGGGPSNGVVYEQY
13	TRBJ2-1	TRBV6-1	ASSAGQLTYNEQF
11	TRBJ2-7	TRBV2	ASSEQRTSEQY
13	TRBJ2-7	TRBV7-8	ASSSLVGGAYEQY
15	TRBJ2-3	TRBV2	ASSDARLAGGGDTQY
11	TRBJ2-7	TRBV4-3	ASSQAPGLGQY
13	TRBJ2-1	TRBV27	ASSPTSGRGNEQF
12	TRBJ1-1	TRBV5-1	ASSLGLGNTEAF
11	TRBJ1-1	TRBV2	ASLDPGDTEAF
10	TRBJ2-5	TRBV2	ASRDGSKTQY
12	TRBJ2-1	TRBV18	ASSPSTGAGEQF
13	TRBJ2-3	TRBV7-2	ASSLSSGIADTQY
11	TRBJ1-2	TRBV18	ASSPDVNYGYT
12	TRBJ2-3	TRBV11-2	ASSVGHAGDTQY
12	TRBJ2-7	TRBV28	ASRSGTGEYEQY
11	TRBJ2-5	TRBV5-1	ASSTDGQETQY
12	TRBJ2-7	TRBV7-8	ASSLQASSYEQY
11	TRBJ2-1	TRBV11-3	ASSSGGDNEQF
20	TRBJ2-7	TRBV21-1	ASSLRGATLAGFHLVVHEQY
12	TRBJ2-7	TRBV2	ASRLRDISYEQY
10	TRBJ2-1	TRBV29-1	SAQLAGVEQF
13	TRBJ2-6	TRBV18	ASTRTGTGANVLT
10	TRBJ2-7	TRBV7-8	ASSRQGYEQY
14	TRBJ2-7	TRBV2	ASSDTVKETTYEQY
12	TRBJ2-7	TRBV10-3	AISHTSGLYEQY